One T cell receptor (beta chain) is described in this entry. No cognate antigen has been identified for it. Base qualities were left out, and no much larger clone turns up one base away. CDR1 and CDR2 are read off the germline V gene as SGHRS and YFSETQ. Taken from cysteine to phenylalanine, the CDR3 has 15 residues. CDR3 DNA only is kept here, 45 bases in frame from base 1. V is reduced by 7 bases and J by 4 bases, leaving a spacing of 17 bases between them. Interpreted using the paper, the time point label stands for: baseline, week 1 (first vaccination visit). The treatment or condition label corresponds to: pre-vaccination baseline after standard-of-care therapy. The donors had newly diagnosed IDH1-mutant astrocytomas of WHO grade 3 or 4 that showed loss of nuclear ATRX. The samples were drawn from NOA16, a multicentre, single-arm, open-label phase I trial in Germany that tested a mutant IDH1 peptide vaccine in humans for the first time. For immunogenicity testing, the blood drawn at visit V03 was used as the baseline sample. Genomic DNA for TCRB sequencing was isolated from EDTA blood with the DNeasy Blood and Tissue Kit.

This record belongs to a study of a mutant IDH1 vaccine in newly diagnosed glioma (dated by TCRdb to the early 2020s). At the level of the whole study: Of the 25 to 40 patients who were treated, approximately 60% were male and 37.5% were female, and the mean age was about 37 years. Prior to enrollment, patients had been given standard therapy consisting of radiotherapy alone, temozolomide alone, or radiochemotherapy with temozolomide, with the combination given to most patients. Peripheral blood samples were drawn at six visits, namely V03 (baseline), V05, V07, V10, V12 and V13. For exploratory analyses, longitudinal TCRB deep sequencing was carried out in under 30 treated patients wherever samples were available. Beyond this particular receptor, the publication reports: PBMC samples for TCRB deep sequencing were selected based on availability. The authors stated that sample limitations prevented analyses of patient blood samples from being reproduced. Pseudoprogression appeared unrelated to alterations in the top peripheral T cell clonotypes detected by TCRB sequencing. Across multiple MHC alleles, vaccine-induced immune responses were seen in approximately 93% of patients.

To prepare the library, the immunoSEQ multiplex PCR assay was applied. Rearranged TCR beta chain sequences were amplified with the hsTCRB Kit following the manufacturer's protocol. Sequencing of TCRB libraries was carried out on an Illumina MiSeq. The original pipeline was this. The kit vendor's proprietary platform handled demultiplexing, trimming and gene mapping. TCRdb took over this immuneACCESS table, retaining in-frame rearrangements with V and J assigned. Such tables are incomplete; in checked studies, under half of the missing clones stem from an unresolved V gene, and the remainder is unexplained. The D gene and trimming were derived from the DNA, and the V and J assignments and clone size from that table. The sample has about 88,000 clones on record, over 70% of them singletons. The top ten hold about 5.1% of the sample.

The sample in question was PBMCs, obtained from a glioma patient treated with radiotherapy, temozolomide or both. The sequence was collected from a middle-aged man with glioma. Some clones in this sample may be carry-over from other donors' samples. The chain is assembled from TRBV5-1 and TRBJ2-2; D gene: possibly TRBD1, on 6 matching bases. The bases are TGCGCCAGCTCTCAGCCGGGACAAACCACCGGGGAGCTGTTTTTT. Translation gives CASSQPGQTTGELFF.